Listed below are T cell receptor beta chains from one sample, sequenced in a study of CD8+ T cells in alopecia areata. The data were produced by immunoSEQ multiplex PCR, yet TCRdb's version contains in-frame clones alone and is incomplete. This repertoire shows 110,000 or so clones, 45% to 60% found once; its top ten account for more than 20%. The sequenced sample was NKG2D-low CD8+ T cells sorted from blood. The receptors derive from a human donor with alopecia areata. CDR3s include the opening cysteine and the closing phenylalanine or tryptophan.

cdr3_aa cdr3_length v_call
CAWNGAGTDTQYF 13 TRBV30
CSVVRNEQFF 10 TRBV29-1
CASPNWTGSNYGYTF 15 TRBV27
CASSLSGTGYRYF 13 TRBV27
CASSPVDSYTGELFF 15 TRBV7-9
CASSSWNNEQFF 12 TRBV5-6
CASSYDTDGYTF 12 TRBV6-6
CATSVTSQETQYF 13 TRBV15
CASNWGATEAFF 12 TRBV19
CASSVAAQQETQYF 14 TRBV9
CASSQSTRMGAVEYF 15 TRBV14
CASSLAGLEETQYF 14 TRBV7-9
CASSEWRANTGELFF 15 TRBV2
CASSSEITAYEQYF 14 TRBV19
CASDNREPAGGTGELFF 17 TRBV28
CASSSPTTDTQYF 13 TRBV7-9
CASSPGQSFEAFF 13 TRBV9
CASSTKGVKNIQYF 14 TRBV27
CASRQPPYEQYF 12 TRBV11-3
CASSYLGGNEQFF 13 TRBV6-5
CSAPSYNEQFF 11 TRBV20-1
CASSLSRDRSNTEAFF 16 TRBV4-1
CASSWTGILYEQYF 14 TRBV5-1
CASSLAERVGTDTQYF 16 TRBV5-4
CASSLPGQANEKLFF 15 TRBV28
CASSQPRGDTQYF 13 TRBV6-6
CASTENTEAFF 11 TRBV19
CASSLQGGELFF 12 TRBV28
CASKPPGLAYEQYF 14 TRBV19
CAISERLVNQPQHF 14 TRBV10-3
CASSPNTGWEQYF 13 TRBV27
CARISADTQYF 11 TRBV6-5
CASSFRASSPYF 12 TRBV27
CASSYGSYNEQFF 13 TRBV27
CASSDRDRVGETQYF 15 TRBV2
CAIYGGSSGANVLTF 15 TRBV10-3
CASSEGGLNTEAFF 14 TRBV2
CASSLQIQETQYF 13 TRBV28
CASSGGAWEQYF 12 TRBV25-1
CASSLVGTGYDNEQFF 16 TRBV7-9
CASTLVWGMNTEAFF 15 TRBV27
CASSLGTASTDTQYF 15 TRBV5-1
CSVVTPGTANEKLFF 15 TRBV29-1
CASSFGLTDTQYF 13 TRBV27
CASSRARVITGELFF 15 TRBV27